Described below is a single T cell receptor beta chain sequence and its context. The record originates from a study of blood T cell repertoires in COVID-19. The wider study: Sites across the United States, Italy and Spain contributed samples from acute and convalescent COVID-19. In each case, the material was cDNA or gDNA derived from T cells, B-cell-depleted T cells, or PBMCs.

In germline, CDR1 is MNHEY, CDR2 SVGAGI. There are 14 residues in the CDR3. The V segment lost 6 bases and the J segment 5 bases; nucleotides outside the gene matches: 6. In the source study's methods: The assay estimated nucleated cells by amplifying reference gene primers. TCRdb's table, derived via immunoSEQ multiplex PCR, lists solely in-frame clones and lacks some. V and J calls and clone size are those listed in that table; D and trimming were worked out from the DNA. The sample records roughly 100,000 clones, 85% being singletons. The chain links TRBV6-5 to TRBJ1-1; 10 nucleotides align to TRBD1. The sequencing input was peripheral blood. The sequence came from a woman between 65 and 79 years old with active or convalescent COVID-19. The DNA of the CDR3 is TGTGCCAGCAGACCGGGACAGGGGCGAACTGAAGCTTTCTTT. It encodes CASRPGQGRTEAFF.